The 16 T cell receptor beta chains reported below all come from one sample, sequenced in a study of blood T cells in healthy people across ages. The authors ran a second PCR of roughly 6 to 12 cycles using a sample-barcoded 5' primer and a J-beta primer mix. TCRdb itself ran the 5' RACE reads through MiXCR, one entry per CDR3 protein. The sample lists more than 800,000 distinct CDR3 sequences, more than 25% occurring once. The sequenced material came from blood. The receptors stem from a woman aged 80 or over in good health.

This clonotype was detected ten times or more. This chain uses TRBV29-1 with TRBJ2-3; D is undetermined. This CDR3 has 10 residues. From germline, CDR1 is SQVTM and CDR2 ANQGSEA. V shed 4 bases and J shed 2 bases, with 1 base lying between them. The CDR3 region has the DNA TGCAGCGTTGCCACAGATACGCAGTATTTT. Translating gives CSVATDTQYF.

Many counts were recorded for this clonotype. The V call is TRBV9, the J call TRBJ2-3, with 9 bases identical to TRBD1. CDR3 length equals 14 residues. Trimming removed 4 bases from V and 4 bases from J; junction bases left unmatched: 4. Germline V gives CDR1 SGDLS, CDR2 YYNGEE. CDR3 loop: CASSRTGVADTQYF. The CDR3 nucleotides read TGTGCCAGCAGCAGGACAGGGGTGGCAGATACGCAGTATTTT.

The V gene is TRBV20-1, the J gene TRBJ2-5; a possible D gene is TRBD2 (6 bases). Matching the DNA end better, TRBJ2-7 makes the J call doubtful. This CDR3 spans 13 amino acids. From germline, CDR1 is DFQATT and CDR2 SNEGSKA (reference sequence). The CDR3 sequence: CSARAGSPYEQYF. For the CDR3, the DNA is TGCAGTGCTAGGGCCGGGAGCCCATACGAGCAGTACTTC.

This clonotype was seen repeatedly, ten times or more. J is TRBJ2-6 and V is TRBV25-1; unclear D gene. CDR3 length equals 16 residues. The germline V and J ends were trimmed by 4 bases and 0 bases, with 10 bases remaining between them. Germline V gives CDR1 MGHDK, CDR2 SYGVNS. The CDR3 region is CASSGAISSGANVLTF. The CDR3 DNA follows: TGTGCCAGCAGTGGAGCTATTTCCTCTGGGGCCAACGTCCTGACTTTC.

Of note for this clonotype: This may be a read error: a much more frequent sequence differs by one nucleotide. The V gene is TRBV12-3 or TRBV12-4, the J gene TRBJ2-3, with 7 bases that match TRBD2. CDR3 length: 13 residues. With V trimmed by 7 bases and J by 3 bases, 4 bases remained unmatched. The CDR3 region is CASIGRGTDTQYF. The CDR3 coding sequence is TGTGCCAGCATAGGGCGGGGGACAGATACGCAGTATTTT.

CDR3 residues: CASSFRQSNQPQHF. DNA of the CDR3: TGTGCCAGCAGCTTTCGGCAGAGCAATCAGCCCCAGCATTTT. The chain is built from TRBV7-2 and TRBJ1-5; D call uncertain. The length of the CDR3 is 14 residues. CDR1 is SGHTA, CDR2 FQGNSA, per germline. The V gene lost 3 bases and the J gene lost 1 base, with 7 bases spanning the gap.

This clonotype showed up just a few times. One base away lies a much larger clone, so this may be a sequencing read error. This chain links TRBV5-1 with TRBJ2-7; D possibly matches TRBD1 or TRBD2 (6 bases each). Germline CDR1 is SGHRS and CDR2 is YFSETQ. This CDR3 has 17 amino acids. The ends were cut back, 5 bases at V and 7 bases at J, with 28 bases in the middle. The CDR3 nucleotides are TGCGCCAGCAGTGGATTCGGGGGCTCGCCGAACTACAATGAGCAGTACTTC. Translated, it gives CASSGFGGSPNYNEQYF.

The rearrangement uses TRBV20-1 and TRBJ1-1; no clear D. Germline loops: CDR1 DFQATT, CDR2 SNEGSKA (reference sequence). This CDR3 has 16 amino acids. V shed 4 bases and J shed 1 base, with 19 bases lying between them. The CDR3 DNA reads TGCAGTGCTATTGGTCTGTTGCAGTCAGGGAACACTGAAGCTTTCTTT. Its translation: CSAIGLLQSGNTEAFF.

This clonotype has a count of ten or more. The V and J genes are TRBV12-3 or TRBV12-4 and TRBJ2-1, with D unresolved. This CDR3 region has 16 residues. Trimming shortened V by 5 bases and J by 9 bases, and 23 bases separated the two germline ends. The CDR3 DNA sequence: TGTGCCAGCAGTCCCTCTGGTTGGGCAGGTGGTAGTGAGCAGTTCTTC. Residues: CASSPSGWAGGSEQFF.

The chain combines TRBV11-2 with TRBJ2-5, with 10 nucleotides matching TRBD1. The germline V gene encodes CDR1 SGHAT and CDR2 FQNNGV. This CDR3 has 15 residues. After removal of 5 bases from V and 1 base from J, the junction contained 4 bases not matched to a gene. The DNA for the CDR3 is TGTGCCAGCAGCACCGGGACAGGGGCCCAAGAGACCCAGTACTTC. It yields the protein CASSTGTGAQETQYF.

This clonotype was picked up a small number of times. The chain links TRBV5-1 to TRBJ1-6; 9 bases are a match to TRBD1. V was pared by 2 bases and J by 9 bases, with 9 bases of the junction left unmatched. CDR1 and CDR2 (germline): SGHRS, YFSETQ. The CDR3 is 16 residues long. This CDR3 reads CASSLKATGGGSPLHF. The CDR3 nucleotides are TGCGCCAGCAGCTTAAAAGCGACAGGGGGTGGTTCACCCCTCCACTTT.

As concerns this clonotype: A much bigger clone sits one base away, suggesting this may be a read error. The chain combines TRBV29-1 with TRBJ1-2; TRBD1 aligns across 7 bases. Trimming at V came to 7 bases and at J to 4 bases, leaving 15 bases not matched to a gene. This CDR3 has 15 residues. From germline, CDR1 is SQVTM and CDR2 ANQGSEA. The CDR3 DNA reads TGCAGCGCCCTGCTCCGGGACAGTTTTCGCTATGGCTACACCTTC. Encoded protein: CSALLRDSFRYGYTF. Full variable domain (remainder filled in from reference TRBV29-1 and TRBJ1-2): SAVISQKPSRDICQRGTSLTIQCQVDSQVTMMFWYRQQPGQSLTLIATANQGSEATYESGFVIDKFPISRPNLTFSTLTVSNMSPEDSSIYLCSALLRDSFRYGYTFGSGTRLTVV.

This chain links TRBV5-1 with TRBJ1-1; the match to TRBD1 covers 12 bases. Germline CDR1 and CDR2: SGHRS and YFSETQ. CDR3 length: 14 residues. After removal of 0 bases from V and 10 bases from J, the junction contained 4 bases not matched to a gene. DNA for the CDR3: TGCGCCAGCAGCTTGGAGGGACAGGGGGCGGCAGCTTTCTTT. Amino acid sequence: CASSLEGQGAAAFF.

Details on this clonotype: A much larger clone is a single base away; this may be a read error. V is TRBV27 and J is TRBJ2-1, with 9 bases aligning to TRBD1. CDR1 and CDR2 (germline): MNHEY, SMNVEV (reference sequence). The CDR3 sequence is 16 residues long. J was trimmed by 6 bases and V by 2 bases; bases with no gene match: 8. CDR3 coding DNA: TGTGCCAGCAGTTTACTCAGACAGGGGGTGGGCAATGAGCAGTTCTTC. It yields the protein CASSLLRQGVGNEQFF.

This clonotype was picked up many times. This chain uses TRBV6-2 or TRBV6-3 with TRBJ2-5; 7 bases agree with TRBD2. The CDR3 runs to 15 residues. Germline loops: CDR1 MNHEY, CDR2 SVGEGT. Trimming removed 6 bases from V and 4 bases from J; junction bases left unmatched: 11. As DNA, the CDR3 is TGTGCCAGCAGCCGCGGACTAGTTCAGGGAGAGACCCAGTACTTC. It codes for CASSRGLVQGETQYF.

This clonotype is a singleton in its sample. Given a much more abundant clone one base away, this may be a read error. The chain links TRBV24-1 to TRBJ2-1; 11 nucleotides align to TRBD2. The last part of the DNA fits TRBJ2-7 better; the J call may be wrong. CDR1 KGHDR and CDR2 SFDVKD come from the germline V gene. CDR3 length: 15 residues. The CDR3 nucleotides are TGTGCCACCAGTGCCGGGACTAGCGGACGGGATGAGCAGTACTTC. This encodes CATSAGTSGRDEQYF.